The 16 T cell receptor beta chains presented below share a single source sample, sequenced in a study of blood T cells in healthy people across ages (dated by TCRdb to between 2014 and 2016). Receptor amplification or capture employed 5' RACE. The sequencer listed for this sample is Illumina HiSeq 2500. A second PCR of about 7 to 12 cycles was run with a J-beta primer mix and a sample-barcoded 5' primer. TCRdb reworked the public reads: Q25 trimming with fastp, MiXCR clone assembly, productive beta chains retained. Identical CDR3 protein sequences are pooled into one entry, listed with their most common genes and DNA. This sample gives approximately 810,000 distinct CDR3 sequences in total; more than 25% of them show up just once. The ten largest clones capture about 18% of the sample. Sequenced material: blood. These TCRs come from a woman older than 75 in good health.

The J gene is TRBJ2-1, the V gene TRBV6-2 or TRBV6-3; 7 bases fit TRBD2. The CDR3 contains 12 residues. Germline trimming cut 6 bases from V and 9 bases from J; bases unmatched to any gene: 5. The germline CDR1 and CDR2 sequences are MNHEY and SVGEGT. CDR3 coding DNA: TGTGCCAGCAGCGGGGGGTGGACTGAGCAGTTCTTC. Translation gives CASSGGWTEQFF.

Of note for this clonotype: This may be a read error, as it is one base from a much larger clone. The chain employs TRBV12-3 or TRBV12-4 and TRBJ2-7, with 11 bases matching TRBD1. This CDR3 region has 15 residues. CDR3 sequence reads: CAGSLAPGQGGEQYF. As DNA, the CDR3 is TGTGCCGGCAGTTTAGCTCCGGGACAGGGGGGCGAGCAGTACTTC.

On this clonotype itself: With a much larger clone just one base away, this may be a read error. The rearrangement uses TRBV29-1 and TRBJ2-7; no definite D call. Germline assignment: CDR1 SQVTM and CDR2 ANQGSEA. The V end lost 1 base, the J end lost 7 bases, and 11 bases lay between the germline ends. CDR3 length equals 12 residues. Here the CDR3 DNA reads TGCAGCGTTGAAGGGACCTACAATGAGCAGTACTTC. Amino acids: CSVEGTYNEQYF.

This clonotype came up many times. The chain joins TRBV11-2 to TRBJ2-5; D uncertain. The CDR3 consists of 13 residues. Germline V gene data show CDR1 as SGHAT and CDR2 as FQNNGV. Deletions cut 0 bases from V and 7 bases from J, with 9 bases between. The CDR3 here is CASSLDTVGTQYF. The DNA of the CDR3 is TGTGCCAGCAGCTTAGATACGGTGGGGACCCAGTACTTC.

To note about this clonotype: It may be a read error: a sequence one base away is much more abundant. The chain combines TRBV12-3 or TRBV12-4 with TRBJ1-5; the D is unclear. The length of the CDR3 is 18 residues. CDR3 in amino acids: CAGSLVGPRIMSNQPQHF. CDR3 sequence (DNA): TGTGCCGGCAGTTTAGTGGGCCCCCGGATCATGAGCAATCAGCCCCAGCATTTT.

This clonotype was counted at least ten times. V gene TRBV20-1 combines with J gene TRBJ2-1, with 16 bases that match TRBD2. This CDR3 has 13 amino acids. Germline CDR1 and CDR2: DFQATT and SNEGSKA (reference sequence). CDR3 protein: CRGLAGGQYEQFF. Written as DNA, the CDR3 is TGCAGGGGACTAGCGGGGGGGCAGTATGAGCAGTTCTTC.

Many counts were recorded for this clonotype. CDR3 coding DNA: TGCAGTGCTAGTCAGGGACTAGCAATCCTCCAAGAGACCCAGTACTTC. Its protein is CSASQGLAILQETQYF. This rearrangement joins TRBV20-1 to TRBJ2-5; 9 bases agree with TRBD2. This CDR3 has 16 amino acids. V shed 3 bases and J 1 base; nucleotides not matched to a gene: 9. Germline-derived CDR1 and CDR2 are DFQATT and SNEGSKA (reference sequence).

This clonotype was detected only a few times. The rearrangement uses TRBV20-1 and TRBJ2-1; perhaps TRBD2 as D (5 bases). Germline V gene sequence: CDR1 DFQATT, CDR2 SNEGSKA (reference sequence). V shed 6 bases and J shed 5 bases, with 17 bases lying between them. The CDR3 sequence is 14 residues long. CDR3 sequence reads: CSAPPGGGNNEQFF. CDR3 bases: TGCAGTGCCCCACCTGGCGGAGGAAACAATGAGCAGTTCTTC.

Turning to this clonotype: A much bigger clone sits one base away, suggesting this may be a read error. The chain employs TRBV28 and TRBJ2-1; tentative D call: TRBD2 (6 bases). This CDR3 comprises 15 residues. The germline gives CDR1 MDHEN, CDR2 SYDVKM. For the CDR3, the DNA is TGTGCCTCCCTCGGAACTAGCCGACTTTACAATGAGCGGTTCTTC. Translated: CASLGTSRLYNERFF.

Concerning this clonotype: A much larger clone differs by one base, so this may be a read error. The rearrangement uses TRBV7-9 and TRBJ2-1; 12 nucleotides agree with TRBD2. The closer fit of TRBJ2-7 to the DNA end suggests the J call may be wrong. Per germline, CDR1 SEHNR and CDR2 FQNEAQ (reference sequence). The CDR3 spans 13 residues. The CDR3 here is CASLAGGLNEQYF. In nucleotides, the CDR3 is TGTGCCAGCCTAGCGGGGGGGCTGAATGAGCAGTACTTC.

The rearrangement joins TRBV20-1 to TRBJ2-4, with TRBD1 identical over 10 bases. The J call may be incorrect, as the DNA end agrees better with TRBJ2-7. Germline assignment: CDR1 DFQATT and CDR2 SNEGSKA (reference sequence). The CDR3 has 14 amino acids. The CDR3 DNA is TGCAGTGCTAGAGAGGGACAGGGGACCTACGAGCAGTACTTC. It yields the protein CSAREGQGTYEQYF.

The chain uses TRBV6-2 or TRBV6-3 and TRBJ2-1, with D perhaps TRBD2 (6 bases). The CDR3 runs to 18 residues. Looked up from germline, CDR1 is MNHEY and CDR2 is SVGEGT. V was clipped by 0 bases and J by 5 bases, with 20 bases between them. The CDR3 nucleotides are TGTGCCAGCAGTTACTCGAAAGTAGCGGCAGGCAGCCACAATGAGCAGTTCTTC. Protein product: CASSYSKVAAGSHNEQFF.

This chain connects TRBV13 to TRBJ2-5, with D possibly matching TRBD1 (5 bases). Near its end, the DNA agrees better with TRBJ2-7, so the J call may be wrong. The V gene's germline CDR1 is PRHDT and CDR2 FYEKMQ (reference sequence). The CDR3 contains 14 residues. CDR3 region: CASTASAQAYEQYF. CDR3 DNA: TGTGCCAGTACCGCTTCGGCACAGGCATACGAGCAGTACTTC.

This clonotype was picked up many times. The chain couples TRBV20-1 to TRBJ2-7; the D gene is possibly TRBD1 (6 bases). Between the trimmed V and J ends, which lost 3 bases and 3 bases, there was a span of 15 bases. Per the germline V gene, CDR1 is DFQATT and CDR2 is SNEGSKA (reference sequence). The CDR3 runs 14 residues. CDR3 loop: CSASTDRTLYEQYF. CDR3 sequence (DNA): TGCAGTGCTAGCACCGACAGGACCCTCTACGAGCAGTACTTC.

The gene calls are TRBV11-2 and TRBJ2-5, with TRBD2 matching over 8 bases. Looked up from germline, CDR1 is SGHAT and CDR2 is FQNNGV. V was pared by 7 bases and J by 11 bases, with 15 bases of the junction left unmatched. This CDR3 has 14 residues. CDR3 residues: CASIPNGGAGEQYF. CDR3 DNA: TGTGCCAGCATCCCGAACGGGGGGGCCGGGGAGCAGTACTTC.

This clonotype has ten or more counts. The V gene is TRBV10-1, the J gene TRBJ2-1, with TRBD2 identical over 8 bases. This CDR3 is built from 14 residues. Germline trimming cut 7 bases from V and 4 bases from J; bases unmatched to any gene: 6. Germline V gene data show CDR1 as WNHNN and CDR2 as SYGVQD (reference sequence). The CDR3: CASTGGQSYNEQFF. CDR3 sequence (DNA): TGCGCCAGCACGGGGGGGCAAAGTTACAATGAGCAGTTCTTC.